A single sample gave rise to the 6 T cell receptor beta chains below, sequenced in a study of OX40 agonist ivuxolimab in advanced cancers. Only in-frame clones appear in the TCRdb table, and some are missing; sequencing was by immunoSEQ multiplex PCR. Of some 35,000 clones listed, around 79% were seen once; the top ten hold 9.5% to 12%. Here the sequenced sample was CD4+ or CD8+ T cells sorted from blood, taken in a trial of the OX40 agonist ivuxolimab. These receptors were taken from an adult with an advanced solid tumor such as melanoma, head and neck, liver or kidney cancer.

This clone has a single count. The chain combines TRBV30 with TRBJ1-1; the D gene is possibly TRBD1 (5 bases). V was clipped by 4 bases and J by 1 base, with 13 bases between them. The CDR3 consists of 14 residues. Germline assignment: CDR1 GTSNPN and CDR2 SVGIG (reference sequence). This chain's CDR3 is CAWMVYTGNTEAFF. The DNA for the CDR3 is TGTGCCTGGATGGTTTACACAGGGAACACTGAAGCTTTCTTT.

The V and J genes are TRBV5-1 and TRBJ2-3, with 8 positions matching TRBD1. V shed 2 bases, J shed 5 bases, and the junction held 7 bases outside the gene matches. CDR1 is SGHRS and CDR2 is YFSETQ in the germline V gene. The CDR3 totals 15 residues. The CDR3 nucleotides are TGCGCCAGCAGCTTCATGACAGGGGTTGGAGATACGCAGTATTTT. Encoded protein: CASSFMTGVGDTQYF.

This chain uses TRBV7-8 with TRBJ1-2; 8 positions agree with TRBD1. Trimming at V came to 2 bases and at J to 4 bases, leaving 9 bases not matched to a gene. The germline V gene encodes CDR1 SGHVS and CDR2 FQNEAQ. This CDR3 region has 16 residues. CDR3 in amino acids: CASSLSGGGVIYGYTF. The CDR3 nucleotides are TGTGCCAGCAGCTTATCAGGGGGCGGAGTGATCTATGGCTACACCTTC.

Here the CDR3 DNA reads TGTGCCAGCAGCTCATGGACAGCCTCCTACGAGCAGTACTTC. The encoded protein is CASSSWTASYEQYF. The chain combines TRBV7-9 with TRBJ2-7, with D perhaps TRBD1 (6 bases). The V and J ends lost 4 bases and 0 bases respectively, with 10 bases between them. The CDR3 totals 14 residues. Germline V gene data show CDR1 as SEHNR and CDR2 as FQNEAQ (reference sequence).

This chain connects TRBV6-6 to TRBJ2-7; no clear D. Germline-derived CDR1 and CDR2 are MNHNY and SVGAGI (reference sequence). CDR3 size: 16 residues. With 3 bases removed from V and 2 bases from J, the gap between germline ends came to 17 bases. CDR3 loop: CASSYKAASATYEQYF. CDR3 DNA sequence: TGTGCCAGCAGTTATAAAGCAGCTTCAGCGACCTACGAGCAGTACTTC.

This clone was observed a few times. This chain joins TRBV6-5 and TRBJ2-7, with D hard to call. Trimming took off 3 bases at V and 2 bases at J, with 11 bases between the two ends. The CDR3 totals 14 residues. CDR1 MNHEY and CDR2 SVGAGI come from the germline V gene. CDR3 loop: CASSYFDGTYEQYF. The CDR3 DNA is TGTGCCAGCAGTTATTTCGACGGTACCTACGAGCAGTACTTC.